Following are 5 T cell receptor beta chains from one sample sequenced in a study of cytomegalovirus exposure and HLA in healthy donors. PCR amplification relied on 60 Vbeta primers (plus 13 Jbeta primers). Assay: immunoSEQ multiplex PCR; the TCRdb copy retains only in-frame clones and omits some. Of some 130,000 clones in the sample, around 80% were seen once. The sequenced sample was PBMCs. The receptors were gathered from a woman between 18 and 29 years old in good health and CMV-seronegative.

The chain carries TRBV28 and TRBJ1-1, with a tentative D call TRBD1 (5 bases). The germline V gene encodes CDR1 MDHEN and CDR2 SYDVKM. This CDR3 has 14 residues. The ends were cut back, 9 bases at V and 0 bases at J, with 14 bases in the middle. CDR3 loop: CASGRGGMNTEAFF. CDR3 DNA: TGTGCCAGTGGGAGGGGAGGGATGAACACTGAAGCTTTCTTT.

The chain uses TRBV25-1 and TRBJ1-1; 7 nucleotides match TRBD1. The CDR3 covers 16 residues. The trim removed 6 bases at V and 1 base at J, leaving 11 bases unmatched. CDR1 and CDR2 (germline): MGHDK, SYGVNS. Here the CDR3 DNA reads TGTGCCAGCAGGGCGACAGGGATTAATACGAACACTGAAGCTTTCTTT. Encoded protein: CASRATGINTNTEAFF.

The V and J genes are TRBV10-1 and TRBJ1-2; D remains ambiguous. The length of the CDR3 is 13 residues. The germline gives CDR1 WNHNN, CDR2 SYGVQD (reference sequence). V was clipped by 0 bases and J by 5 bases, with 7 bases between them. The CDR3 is CASSESGNYGYTF. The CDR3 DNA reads TGCGCCAGCAGTGAGTCCGGGAATTATGGCTACACCTTC.

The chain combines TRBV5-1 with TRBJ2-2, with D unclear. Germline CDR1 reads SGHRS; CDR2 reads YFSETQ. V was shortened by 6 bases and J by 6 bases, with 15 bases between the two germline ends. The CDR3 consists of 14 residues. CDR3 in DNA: TGCGCCAGCATCGCGCAAAGCCCGGCCGGGGAGCTGTTTTTT. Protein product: CASIAQSPAGELFF.

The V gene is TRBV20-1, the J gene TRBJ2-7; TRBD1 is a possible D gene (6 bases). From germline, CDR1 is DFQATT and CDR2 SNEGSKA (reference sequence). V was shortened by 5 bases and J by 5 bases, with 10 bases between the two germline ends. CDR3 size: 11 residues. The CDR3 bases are TGCAGTGCTTTCCAGGGGAACGAGCAGTACTTC. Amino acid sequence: CSAFQGNEQYF.